These 23 T cell receptor beta chains were sequenced from one sample in a study of CD8+CD57+ T cells in acquired aplastic anemia (dated by TCRdb to 2017 to 2018). The patients picked for sequencing were ones in whom flow cytometry had shown an expansion of CD8+CD57+ cells. This sample was sequenced with an Illumina HiSeq 2000. TCR beta VDJ combination and CDR3 sequence profiling used genomic DNA as the template. In-frame beta chains were kept once TCRdb had trimmed the public reads at Q25 with fastp and called clones with MiXCR. Each CDR3 protein appears once, grouped with its most common genes and DNA. A total of 450,000 to 550,000 distinct CDR3 sequences appear in this sample, around 30% of them only once. In total, the top ten clones hold under 0.95% of the sample. The sample consisted of sorted CD4+, CD8+, or CD8+CD57+ T cells (not recorded which) from PBMCs. Receptors were obtained from a human donor with aplastic anemia.

The genes are TRBV20-1 and TRBJ2-7; D remains ambiguous. Germline V CDR1 and CDR2: DFQATT, SNEGSKA (reference sequence). This CDR3 has 13 residues. V was shortened by 6 bases and J by 3 bases, with 15 bases between the two germline ends. CDR3 protein: CSAFSPDDYEQYF. The DNA of the CDR3 is TGCAGTGCCTTCTCACCGGACGACTACGAGCAGTACTTC.

The V and J genes are TRBV15 and TRBJ1-5; no clear D. This CDR3 region has 12 residues. Germline CDR1 reads LNHNV; CDR2 reads YYDKDF (reference sequence). The V end lost 1 base, the J end lost 5 bases, and 3 bases lay between the germline ends. The CDR3 loop is CATSRVDQPQHF. DNA for the CDR3: TGTGCCACCAGCAGAGTCGATCAGCCCCAGCATTTT. Variable domain in full (rest from reference TRBV15 and TRBJ1-5): DAMVIQNPRYQVTQFGKPVTLSCSQTLNHNVMYWYQQKSSQAPKLLFHYYDKDFNNEADTPDNFQSRRPNTSFCFLDIRSPGLGDTAMYLCATSRVDQPQHFGDGTRLSIL.

The sample holds one count of this clonotype. Possible read error: a much larger clone is one base away. CDR3 coding DNA: TGTGCCAGCAGCTTTAGCGGGGTCGCCTACGAGCAGTACTTC. Its translation: CASSFSGVAYEQYF. J is TRBJ2-7 and V is TRBV7-8; 8 nucleotides agree with TRBD2. Germline trimming cut 3 bases from V and 2 bases from J; bases unmatched to any gene: 3. Germline-derived CDR1 and CDR2 are SGHVS and FQNEAQ. This CDR3 has 14 amino acids.

This clonotype has only a few counts. The gene calls are TRBV7-8 and TRBJ2-1; 7 bases align to TRBD1. In germline, CDR1 is SGHVS, CDR2 FQNEAQ. The CDR3 covers 15 residues. With 2 bases clipped from V and 4 bases from J, the junction kept 5 bases outside the gene matches. CDR3 DNA: TGTGCCAGCAGCTTAAGGGGGACAGAGTACAATGAGCAGTTCTTC. Translated: CASSLRGTEYNEQFF. The full variable domain, rest sourced from reference TRBV7-8 and TRBJ2-1, is GAGVSQSPRYKVAKRGQDVALRCDPISGHVSLFWYQQALGQGPEFLTYFQNEAQLDKSGLPSDRFFAERPEGSVSTLKIQRTQQEDSAVYLCASSLRGTEYNEQFFGPGTRLTVL.

The chain employs TRBV10-3 and TRBJ2-2, with TRBD2 as a possible D gene (6 bases). The V gene lost 10 bases and the J gene lost 1 base, with 13 bases spanning the gap. Per the germline V gene, CDR1 is ENHRY and CDR2 is SYGVKD. This CDR3 region has 14 residues. The CDR3 nucleotides are TGTGCCAGCACCCCGGGGGTGAACACCGGGGAGCTGTTTTTT. Its translation: CASTPGVNTGELFF.

The V gene is TRBV19, the J gene TRBJ1-1, with TRBD1 identical over 8 bases. Per germline, CDR1 LNHDA and CDR2 SQIVND (reference sequence). The CDR3 extends over 15 amino acids. V was clipped by 5 bases and J by 5 bases; unmatched bases: 10. CDR3 protein: CASSPQAGGVTEAFF. The CDR3, as DNA: TGTGCCAGTAGTCCCCAGGCAGGGGGCGTTACTGAAGCTTTCTTT. Full variable domain (missing parts from reference TRBV19 and TRBJ1-1): DGGITQSPKYLFRKEGQNVTLSCEQNLNHDAMYWYRQDPGQGLRLIYYSQIVNDFQKGDIAEGYSVSREKKESFPLTVTSAQKNPTAFYLCASSPQAGGVTEAFFGQGTRLTVV.

The rearrangement joins TRBV20-1 to TRBJ1-2; D perhaps matches TRBD1 (6 bases). Germline CDR1 DFQATT, CDR2 SNEGSKA (reference sequence). Trimming took 1 base from V and 7 from J, leaving 16 bases between them. The CDR3 covers 14 residues. The CDR3 reads CSARGRGRTGGYTF. In DNA, the CDR3 is TGCAGTGCTAGAGGGCGGGGGCGCACGGGTGGCTACACCTTC.

This clonotype was observed many times. The genes are TRBV19 and TRBJ1-2; no firm D call. V was shortened by 0 bases and J by 6 bases, with 14 bases between the two germline ends. The CDR3 sequence is 15 residues long. CDR1 and CDR2 from the germline V gene are LNHDA and SQIVND (reference sequence). The CDR3 sequence: CASSIEVTTLNGYTF. The CDR3, as DNA: TGTGCCAGTAGTATAGAGGTGACAACACTCAATGGCTACACCTTC.

The CDR3 DNA sequence: TGCGCCAGCAGATCTGCGGGAGGGCCTTCGGGGACCCAGTACTTC. Protein: CASRSAGGPSGTQYF. The chain combines TRBV5-1 with TRBJ2-5; 9 nucleotides match TRBD2. V dropped 5 bases and J dropped 7; count of bases not matched to a gene: 12. In germline, CDR1 is SGHRS, CDR2 YFSETQ. The CDR3 is 15 residues long.

In regard to this clonotype: Since the CDR3 does not end with the conserved phenylalanine or tryptophan, this likely comes from a read error. The limits of the CDR3 on the DNA are not certain, so only TCRdb's listed CDR3 is given. The chain uses TRBV15 and TRBJ1-6. Germline V lookup: CDR1 LNHNV, CDR2 YYDKDF (reference sequence). 9 amino acids form the CDR3, both terminal residues included. This CDR3 is CATSDPKSR.

This clonotype came up many times. This chain links TRBV19 with TRBJ1-5, with D uncertain. CDR3 length: 12 residues. Trimming cost V 6 bases and J 7 bases, with 10 bases left between them. Germline-derived CDR1 and CDR2 are LNHDA and SQIVND (reference sequence). CDR3 loop: CASSISGQPQHF. The CDR3 nucleotides are TGTGCCAGTAGCATATCTGGGCAGCCCCAGCATTTT.

Ten or more counts support this clonotype. V is TRBV7-9 and J is TRBJ1-2, with 11 bases matching TRBD1. The length of the CDR3 is 18 residues. From germline, CDR1 is SEHNR and CDR2 FQNEAQ (reference sequence). V shed 6 bases and J 8 bases; nucleotides not matched to a gene: 20. The CDR3 sequence is CASRGGDYGQGAVTGYTF. The CDR3, as DNA: TGTGCCAGCAGGGGGGGTGACTACGGACAGGGGGCGGTTACGGGCTACACCTTC.

The chain employs TRBV9 and TRBJ2-3; 7 nucleotides align to TRBD2. This CDR3 spans 16 amino acids. The V and J ends lost 0 bases and 1 base, in that order; junction bases with no gene match: 5. The germline V gene has CDR1 SGDLS and CDR2 YYNGEE. The CDR3 sequence is CASSVEAGYGTDTQYF. As DNA, the CDR3 is TGTGCCAGCAGCGTAGAAGCGGGGTACGGCACAGATACGCAGTATTTT. The full variable domain, in which reference TRBV9 and TRBJ2-3 provide the parts outside the CDR3, is DSGVTQTPKHLITATGQRVTLRCSPRSGDLSVYWYQQSLDQGLQFLIQYYNGEERAKGNILERFSAQQFPDLHSELNLSSLELGDSALYFCASSVEAGYGTDTQYFGPGTRLTVL.

Many counts were recorded for this clonotype. CDR3 bases: TGTGCCAGCAGAAGAGGGGAGGGAGAGACCCAGTACTTC. This translates into CASRRGEGETQYF. The chain links TRBV7-2 to TRBJ2-5, with 7 bases that match TRBD2. V dropped 6 bases and J dropped 4; count of bases not matched to a gene: 5. The CDR3 consists of 13 residues. Germline V gene data show CDR1 as SGHTA and CDR2 as FQGNSA.

This clonotype has a count of ten or more. The gene calls are TRBV2 and TRBJ2-3; no firm D call. The CDR3 spans 13 residues. Germline loops: CDR1 SNHLY, CDR2 FYNNEI. V dropped 5 bases and J dropped 2 bases, with 8 bases sitting between them. This chain's CDR3 is CASSNGITDTQYF. DNA for the CDR3: TGTGCCAGCAGTAACGGAATCACAGATACGCAGTATTTT.

This clonotype was counted ten times or more. The chain has TRBV15 and TRBJ1-1, with D possibly matching TRBD1 (5 bases). The V end was cut by 0 bases, the J end by 1 base, with 6 bases between. The CDR3 runs 14 residues. Germline lookup yields CDR1 LNHNV and CDR2 YYDKDF (reference sequence). DNA for the CDR3: TGTGCCACCAGCAGAGAAAGGGGGAACACTGAAGCTTTCTTT. Translating it yields CATSRERGNTEAFF.

This clonotype has a count of ten or more. The CDR3 bases are TGTGCCAGCAGTCGAACCGGGACACCCGACTACGAGCAGTACTTC. It specifies CASSRTGTPDYEQYF. The chain has TRBV7-9 and TRBJ2-7; tentative D call: TRBD1 (6 bases). Germline V CDR1 and CDR2: SEHNR, FQNEAQ (reference sequence). The V and J ends lost 6 bases and 3 bases respectively, with 18 bases between them. The CDR3 is 15 residues long. The full variable domain, rest sourced from reference TRBV7-9 and TRBJ2-7, is DTGVSQNPRHKITKRGQNVTFRCDPISEHNRLYWYRQTLGQGPEFLTYFQNEAQLEKSRLLSDRFSAERPKGSFSTLEIQRTEQGDSAMYLCASSRTGTPDYEQYFGPGTRLTVT.

About this clonotype: A much larger clone differs by one base, so this may be a read error. The chain employs TRBV9 and TRBJ1-5; D uncertain. Germline-derived CDR1 and CDR2 are SGDLS and YYNGEE. The CDR3 has 14 residues. DNA for the CDR3: TGTCCCAGCAGCGTAGGTGGTATGGGGCAGCCCCAGCATTTT. It encodes CPSSVGGMGQPQHF.

V usage is TRBV20-1 and J usage is TRBJ2-1, with 9 bases that match TRBD2. Trimming took 3 bases from V and 9 from J; bases not matched to a gene: 6. Germline CDR1 DFQATT, CDR2 SNEGSKA (reference sequence). The CDR3 is 13 residues long. The CDR3 bases are TGCAGTGCTAGCGGGGGAGCGGGAGGTGAGCAGTTCTTC. Translating gives CSASGGAGGEQFF.

V is TRBV9 and J is TRBJ2-3; D is possibly TRBD1 or TRBD2 (5 bases each). The germline CDR1 and CDR2 sequences are SGDLS and YYNGEE. The CDR3 spans 15 residues. V shed 0 bases and J shed 10 bases, with 18 bases lying between them. CDR3 in amino acids: CASSVETTGGLPQYF. The CDR3 nucleotides read TGTGCCAGCAGCGTAGAAACAACTGGGGGATTGCCGCAGTATTTT.

The sample holds many counts of this clonotype. The gene calls are TRBV19 and TRBJ2-7; TRBD2 might be the D (6 bases). Trimming cost V 5 bases and J 2 bases, with 16 bases left between them. CDR3 size: 15 residues. The germline V gene has CDR1 LNHDA and CDR2 SQIVND (reference sequence). CDR3 sequence reads: CASSAPGENPYEQYF. The CDR3 bases are TGTGCCAGTAGTGCTCCGGGGGAAAATCCCTACGAGCAGTACTTC.

The chain has TRBV6-1 and TRBJ1-2; a possible D gene is TRBD1 (6 bases). Between the trimmed V and J ends, which lost 9 bases and 5 bases, there was a span of 13 bases. Per germline, CDR1 MNHNS and CDR2 SASEGT. The CDR3 runs 12 residues. CDR3 nucleotide sequence: TGTGCCAGTGTAGGGGGGGCTTATGGCTACACCTTC. This gives the protein CASVGGAYGYTF.

The gene calls are TRBV7-9 and TRBJ2-2, with D possibly TRBD2 on 5 matching bases. V was pared by 3 bases and J by 7 bases, with 12 bases between. The CDR3 totals 14 residues. Per the germline V gene, CDR1 is SEHNR and CDR2 is FQNEAQ (reference sequence). CDR3 in DNA: TGTGCCAGCAGCTTGGCTAGCCGGAACGGGGAGCTGTTTTTT. It yields the protein CASSLASRNGELFF.